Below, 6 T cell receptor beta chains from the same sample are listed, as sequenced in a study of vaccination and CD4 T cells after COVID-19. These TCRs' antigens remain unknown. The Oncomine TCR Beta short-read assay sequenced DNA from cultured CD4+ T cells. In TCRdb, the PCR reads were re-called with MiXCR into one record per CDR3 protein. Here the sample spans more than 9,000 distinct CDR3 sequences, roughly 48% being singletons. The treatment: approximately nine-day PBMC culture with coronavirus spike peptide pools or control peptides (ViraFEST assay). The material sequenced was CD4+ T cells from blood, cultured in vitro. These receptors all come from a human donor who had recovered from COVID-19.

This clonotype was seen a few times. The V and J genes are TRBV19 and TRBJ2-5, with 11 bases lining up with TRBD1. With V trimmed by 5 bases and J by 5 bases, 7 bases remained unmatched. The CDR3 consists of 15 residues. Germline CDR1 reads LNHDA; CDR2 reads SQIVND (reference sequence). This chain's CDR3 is CASSGTGGIAETQYF. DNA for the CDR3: TGTGCCAGTAGTGGGACAGGGGGAATAGCGGAGACCCAGTACTTC.

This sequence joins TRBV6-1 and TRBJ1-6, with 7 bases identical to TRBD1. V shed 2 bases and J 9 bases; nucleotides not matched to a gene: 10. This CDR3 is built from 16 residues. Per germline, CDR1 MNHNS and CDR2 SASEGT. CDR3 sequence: CASSEIGQGGFSPLHF. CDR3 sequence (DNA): TGTGCCAGCAGTGAAATAGGGCAGGGGGGGTTTTCACCCCTCCACTTT.

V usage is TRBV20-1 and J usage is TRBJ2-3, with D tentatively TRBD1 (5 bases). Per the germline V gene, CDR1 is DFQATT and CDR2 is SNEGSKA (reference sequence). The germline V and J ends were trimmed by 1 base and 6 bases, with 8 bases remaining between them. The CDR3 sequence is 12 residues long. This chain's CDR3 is CSARGRADTQYF. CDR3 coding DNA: TGCAGTGCTAGAGGCAGGGCGGATACGCAGTATTTT.

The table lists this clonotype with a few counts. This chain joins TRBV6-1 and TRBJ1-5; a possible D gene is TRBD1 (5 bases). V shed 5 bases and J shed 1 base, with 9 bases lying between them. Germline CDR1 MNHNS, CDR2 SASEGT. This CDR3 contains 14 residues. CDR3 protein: CASSQGISNQPQHF. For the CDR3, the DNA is TGTGCCAGCAGTCAGGGTATAAGCAATCAGCCCCAGCATTTT.

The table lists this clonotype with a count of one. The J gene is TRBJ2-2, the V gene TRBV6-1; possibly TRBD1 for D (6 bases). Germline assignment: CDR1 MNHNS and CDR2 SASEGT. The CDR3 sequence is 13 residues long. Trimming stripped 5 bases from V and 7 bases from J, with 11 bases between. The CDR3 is CASSPAGVGELFF. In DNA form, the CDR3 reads TGTGCCAGCAGTCCCGCAGGGGTCGGGGAGCTGTTTTTT.

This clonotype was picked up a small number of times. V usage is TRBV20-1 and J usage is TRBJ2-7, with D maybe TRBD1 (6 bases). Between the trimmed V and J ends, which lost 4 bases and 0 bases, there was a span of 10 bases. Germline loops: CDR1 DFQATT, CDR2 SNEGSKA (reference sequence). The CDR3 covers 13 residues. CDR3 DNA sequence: TGCAGTGCTACCCGGGACACCTCCTACGAGCAGTACTTC. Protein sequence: CSATRDTSYEQYF.